Listed below are T cell receptor beta chains from one sample, sequenced in a study of blood T cell repertoires in COVID-19. Sequenced by immunoSEQ multiplex PCR; TCRdb stores in-frame clones only, minus some. The sample records approximately 50,000 clones, 90% being singletons. The material sequenced was peripheral blood. Receptors were obtained from a man between 65 and 79 years old with acute or convalescent COVID-19. The CDR3 runs from the conserved cysteine through the conserved F or W. Size is omitted from some rows. Given values are once, few, many or a class for expanded clones.

v_call,j_call,clone_size,cdr3_aa
TRBV10-3,TRBJ1-2,.,CAISAGQGNGYTF
TRBV19,TRBJ2-1,once,CASSLSSGYEQFF
TRBV6-5,TRBJ1-1,.,CASSYEGTGLAAAFF
TRBV6-5,TRBJ1-5,.,CASSYDGNQPQHF
TRBV15,TRBJ2-2,once,CATSRDRDSYTGELFF
TRBV28,TRBJ2-3,once,CASRTGFTDTQYF
TRBV3-1/TRBV3-2,TRBJ1-2,.,CASSPAGRGCYTF
TRBV7-2,TRBJ1-1,few,CASSLDMGRTEAFF
TRBV19,TRBJ2-2,.,CASSKNTGGAGELFF
TRBV24-1,TRBJ2-7,.,CATSDIRDISYEQYF
TRBV28,TRBJ2-7,.,CASSLPLTGPGYEQYF
TRBV5-5,TRBJ2-2,.,CASSRRGENTGELFF
TRBV7-2,TRBJ1-2,.,CASSTTGAYGYTF
TRBV3-1/TRBV3-2,TRBJ1-1,.,CASSSDTEAFF
TRBV5-6,TRBJ1-2,.,CASSLGTTGGYTF
TRBV7-2,TRBJ2-7,.,CASSVTGGRYEQYF
TRBV10-3,TRBJ1-5,once,CAISEGATIHF
TRBV7-6,TRBJ2-5,few,CASSLGTSGIQETQYF
TRBV6-5,TRBJ1-3,.,CASRRVQGSGNTIYF
TRBV6-5,TRBJ1-3,once,CASSYAAGSGNTIYF
TRBV15,TRBJ2-1,.,CATSREGPGDYNEQFF
TRBV6-6,TRBJ1-1,.,CASSRQGANTEAFF
TRBV28,TRBJ1-6,.,CASSFNEGRNSPLHF
TRBV6-2/TRBV6-3,TRBJ1-5,.,CASSYGGQGREAQHF
TRBV7-9,TRBJ1-5,.,CASSPGTGNQPQHF
TRBV6-6,TRBJ2-2,.,CASSLGSFVGTRGTGELFF
TRBV7-6,TRBJ1-4,.,CASSRDRVYEKLFF
TRBV6-5,TRBJ2-7,.,CASSLKTGSSYEQYF
TRBV5-4,TRBJ1-6,.,CASSPSAGKGSPLHF
TRBV15,TRBJ2-7,.,CATSRGDRGREQYF
TRBV7-3,TRBJ2-2,.,CASSPTQAGELFF
TRBV7-6,TRBJ1-2,.,CASSPNNRGIRDGYTF
TRBV5-1,TRBJ1-3,.,CASSLVCRVPGNTIYF
TRBV2,TRBJ2-7,.,CASRGGLREQYF
TRBV3-1/TRBV3-2,TRBJ1-5,few,CASSQERDRLDSNQPQHF
TRBV6-5,TRBJ1-1,.,CSAALTATNTEAFF
TRBV11-2,TRBJ1-2,.,CASSLYGSSRDGYTF
TRBV6-4,TRBJ2-1,few,CASSENGEQFF
TRBV4-1,TRBJ1-4,.,CASSRYSPTNEKLFF
TRBV7-2,TRBJ2-7,.,CASSFQQGGLPYEQYF
TRBV2,TRBJ1-1,.,CASRGQVEAFF